Each of the 7 T cell receptor beta chains below was sequenced from the same sample in a study of OX40 agonist ivuxolimab in advanced cancers. Assay: immunoSEQ multiplex PCR; the TCRdb copy retains only in-frame clones and omits some. The repertoire holds about 67,000 clones, with about 84% as singletons. This material consisted of CD4+ or CD8+ T cells sorted from blood, taken in a trial of the OX40 agonist ivuxolimab. These receptors came from an adult with an advanced solid tumor such as melanoma, head and neck, liver or kidney cancer.

The chain carries TRBV19 and TRBJ2-1; 9 bases agree with TRBD1. Germline CDR1 and CDR2: LNHDA and SQIVND (reference sequence). The V segment lost 6 bases and the J segment 6 bases; nucleotides outside the gene matches: 3. The CDR3 totals 13 residues. For the CDR3, the DNA is TGTGCCAGTAGGCCGGACAGGGGCAATGAGCAGTTCTTC. Its translation is CASRPDRGNEQFF. Variable domain in full (rest from reference TRBV19 and TRBJ2-1): DGGITQSPKYLFRKEGQNVTLSCEQNLNHDAMYWYRQDPGQGLRLIYYSQIVNDFQKGDIAEGYSVSREKKESFPLTVTSAQKNPTAFYLCASRPDRGNEQFFGPGTRLTVL.

A remark on this clone: At one end the junction does not follow the germline gene, possibly because of a read error. The J gene is TRBJ1-1, the V gene TRBV7-2, with 7 nucleotides matching TRBD1. This CDR3 spans 15 amino acids. CDR1 SGHTA and CDR2 FQGNSA come from the germline V gene. The CDR3 region is CASSLATGTNTKAFF. The CDR3, as DNA: TGTGCCAGCAGCTTAGCGACAGGGACGAACACTAAAGCTTTCTTT.

This chain uses TRBV9 with TRBJ1-5; D remains unclear. Germline V gene sequence: CDR1 SGDLS, CDR2 YYNGEE. V gave up 0 bases and J gave up 7 bases, with 11 bases separating them. The CDR3 sequence is 14 residues long. The CDR3 region is CASSVGVGQQPQHF. CDR3 bases: TGTGCCAGCAGCGTAGGGGTAGGGCAGCAGCCCCAGCATTTT.

CDR3 region: CASSPGGGRFYNEQFF. CDR3 DNA: TGTGCCAGCTCCCCTGGGGGGGGACGATTCTACAATGAGCAGTTCTTC. The chain joins TRBV18 to TRBJ2-1, with 7 positions matching TRBD2. This CDR3 has 16 residues. V shed 6 bases and J 3 bases; nucleotides not matched to a gene: 11. Germline assignment: CDR1 KGHSH and CDR2 LQKENI.

This chain joins TRBV7-8 and TRBJ1-5, with TRBD1 as a possible D gene (5 bases). There are 14 residues in the CDR3. V lost 3 bases to trimming and J lost 5 bases, with 11 bases between them. The V gene's germline CDR1 is SGHVS and CDR2 FQNEAQ. The CDR3 sequence: CASSFGRDYQPQHF. The CDR3 coding sequence is TGTGCCAGCAGCTTTGGGAGGGACTATCAGCCCCAGCATTTT.

J is TRBJ1-2 and V is TRBV6-1; the match to TRBD1 covers 9 bases. Germline V gene data show CDR1 as MNHNS and CDR2 as SASEGT. Trimming removed 6 bases from V and 8 bases from J; junction bases left unmatched: 10. This CDR3 spans 14 amino acids. The CDR3 protein is CASSLGQGTSGYTF. CDR3 bases: TGTGCCAGCAGCCTTGGACAGGGGACGTCCGGCTACACCTTC.

This clone was seen a few times. Written as DNA, the CDR3 is TGTGCCAGCAGCTTGTTGCAAGGGATTGGTGAGCAGTACTTC. As protein: CASSLLQGIGEQYF. The chain couples TRBV5-6 to TRBJ2-7; D gene unclear. Germline V lookup: CDR1 SGHDT, CDR2 YYEEEE. V was trimmed by 1 base and J by 7 bases, leaving 15 bases between them. The CDR3 length is 14 residues.